One sample yielded the 13 T cell receptor beta chains listed below, sequenced in a study of PD-1 blockade in classical Hodgkin lymphoma. The protocol was immunoSEQ multiplex PCR, while the TCRdb copy is restricted to in-frame clones and leaves out a portion. The sample lists about 98,000 clones, just under 95% occurring once. No patient escaped relapse after autologous stem cell transplantation, and brentuximab vedotin exposure varied. Sample: peripheral blood mononuclear cells (PBMCs), taken at baseline. The receptors derive from a human donor with classical Hodgkin lymphoma.

The sample holds one count of this clone. The chain has TRBV28 and TRBJ2-7; D remains ambiguous. Trimming took 4 bases from V and 3 from J, leaving 19 bases between them. CDR1 is MDHEN, CDR2 SYDVKM, per germline. This CDR3 is built from 16 residues. CDR3 region: CASSSPAAGGDYEQYF. In DNA form, the CDR3 reads TGTGCCAGCAGTTCCCCCGCCGCTGGTGGGGACTACGAGCAGTACTTC.

The gene calls are TRBV30 and TRBJ2-2; D gene ambiguous. Germline lookup yields CDR1 GTSNPN and CDR2 SVGIG (reference sequence). This CDR3 spans 14 amino acids. V gave up 8 bases and J gave up 0 bases, with 13 bases separating them. CDR3 loop: CAGRRVPNTGELFF. DNA of the CDR3: TGTGCCGGTCGTAGGGTGCCGAACACCGGGGAGCTGTTTTTT. Full variable domain (rest looked up from reference TRBV30 and TRBJ2-2): SQTIHQWPATLVQPVGSPLSLECTVEGTSNPNLYWYRQAAGRGLQLLFYSVGIGQISSEVPQNLSASRPQDRQFILSSKKLLLSDSGFYLCAGRRVPNTGELFFGEGSRLTVL.

The chain recombines TRBV30 with TRBJ1-1; TRBD1 matches 11 bases. CDR3 length: 15 residues. Germline lookup yields CDR1 GTSNPN and CDR2 SVGIG (reference sequence). Unmatched junction bases numbered 2, after V lost 1 base and J lost 1 base. CDR3: CAWSAGTGGNTEAFF. The CDR3 DNA sequence: TGTGCCTGGAGTGCCGGGACAGGGGGGAACACTGAAGCTTTCTTT. The entire variable domain, with the rest obtained from reference TRBV30 and TRBJ1-1, is as follows: SQTIHQWPATLVQPVGSPLSLECTVEGTSNPNLYWYRQAAGRGLQLLFYSVGIGQISSEVPQNLSASRPQDRQFILSSKKLLLSDSGFYLCAWSAGTGGNTEAFFGQGTRLTVV.

The gene calls are TRBV6-1 and TRBJ1-1; possibly TRBD1 for D (6 bases). Germline values: CDR1 MNHNS, CDR2 SASEGT. V was pared by 1 base and J by 4 bases, with 7 bases between. The CDR3 totals 13 residues. CDR3 loop: CASSEGGGTEAFF. The CDR3 DNA follows: TGTGCCAGCAGTGAAGGAGGGGGCACTGAAGCTTTCTTT.

CDR3 residues: CASSLGGTGSPSYEQYF. The CDR3 DNA follows: TGTGCCAGCAGCTTAGGTGGGACAGGGTCACCCTCCTACGAGCAGTACTTC. The J gene is TRBJ2-7, the V gene TRBV11-2; TRBD1 aligns across 9 bases. The CDR3 is 17 amino acids. CDR1 and CDR2 from the germline V gene are SGHAT and FQNNGV. Trimming cost V 1 base and J 0 bases; bases outside gene matches: 7.

This sequence joins TRBV28 and TRBJ1-5; D is unresolved. CDR1 MDHEN and CDR2 SYDVKM come from the germline V gene. CDR3 length: 13 amino acids. Trimming took off 1 base at V and 8 bases at J, with 9 bases between the two ends. The CDR3 region has the DNA TGTGCCAGCAGTTTATTCGACGAAAAGCCCCAGCATTTT. The encoded protein is CASSLFDEKPQHF.

The chain uses TRBV4-1 and TRBJ2-7, with 11 bases that match TRBD2. The CDR3 is 15 residues long. Germline V gene data show CDR1 as MGHRA and CDR2 as YSYEKL. V lost 5 bases, J lost 4 bases, and 7 bases stayed unmatched. The CDR3 DNA follows: TGCGCCAGCAGCGCCACACTAGCGGGAGTATACGAGCAGTACTTC. Encoded protein: CASSATLAGVYEQYF.

The chain is built from TRBV4-2 and TRBJ1-5; the match to TRBD1 covers 7 bases. V lost 2 bases, J lost 2 bases, and 9 bases stayed unmatched. CDR3 size: 17 residues. Germline V gene lookup returns CDR1 LGHNA and CDR2 YNFKEQ. This chain's CDR3 is CASSQTTGEYGNQPQHF. The CDR3 coding sequence is TGTGCCAGCAGCCAAACCACAGGGGAATACGGCAATCAGCCCCAGCATTTT.

The chain couples TRBV6-5 to TRBJ2-7; D might be TRBD2 (6 bases). The germline V gene encodes CDR1 MNHEY and CDR2 SVGAGI. The CDR3 sequence is 14 residues long. V shed 2 bases and J shed 6 bases, with 14 bases lying between them. The CDR3 here is CASSYGWGGSEQYF. The CDR3 coding sequence is TGTGCCAGCAGTTACGGCTGGGGAGGCAGCGAGCAGTACTTC.

J is TRBJ1-1 and V is TRBV28; D ambiguous. From germline, CDR1 is MDHEN and CDR2 SYDVKM. V shed 8 bases and J shed 4 bases, with 11 bases lying between them. The length of the CDR3 is 12 residues. CDR3 bases: TGTGCCAGCTCCGAATCAGGCACTGAAGCTTTCTTT. This encodes CASSESGTEAFF.

In its sample, this clone was seen a few times. V and J are TRBV9 and TRBJ2-5; 9 bases align to TRBD1. The CDR3 extends over 16 amino acids. Germline-derived CDR1 and CDR2 are SGDLS and YYNGEE. Germline trimming cut 3 bases from V and 7 bases from J; bases unmatched to any gene: 13. This CDR3 is CASSARGRQGEGTQYF. CDR3 DNA: TGTGCCAGCAGCGCGAGGGGAAGACAGGGGGAGGGGACCCAGTACTTC.

This clone was observed a handful of times. This sequence joins TRBV2 and TRBJ2-7; D might be TRBD1 or TRBD2, each matching 5 bases. The V end was cut by 9 bases, the J end by 2 bases, with 17 bases between. Germline V gives CDR1 SNHLY, CDR2 FYNNEI. The CDR3 covers 14 residues. The CDR3 loop is CASIIDSGPYEQYF. The CDR3 DNA reads TGTGCCAGTATAATTGACAGCGGACCCTACGAGCAGTACTTC.

The chain combines TRBV18 with TRBJ2-2; 7 bases map to TRBD1. V lost 1 base and J lost 0; bases outside the gene matches: 2. This CDR3 is built from 16 residues. CDR1 is KGHSH and CDR2 is LQKENI in the germline V gene. Written as DNA, the CDR3 is TGTGCCAGCTCACCACTTACAGGGGCGAACACCGGGGAGCTGTTTTTT. This translates into CASSPLTGANTGELFF.